The entry that follows covers one T cell receptor beta chain sequence. What it binds is unknown. The data originate from a study of cytomegalovirus exposure and HLA in healthy donors. Findings of the study overall: Across donors, sequencing depth was assumed by presence/absence analyses to be roughly uniform. In vitro assays verified that a few CMV-associated chains recognized CMV antigens specifically.

CDR1 is SGDLS, CDR2 YYNGEE, per germline. This CDR3 has 16 amino acids. V gave up 4 bases and J gave up 10 bases; unmatched junction bases: 16. The PCR made use of 60 Vbeta and 13 Jbeta primers. Sequenced by immunoSEQ multiplex PCR; TCRdb stores in-frame clones only, minus some. The profile covers 50,000 or so clones, with approximately 71% appearing a single time and 30% to 40% taken by the ten largest. Input material: PBMCs. The origin of this receptor is a man aged 35-49 years in good health and CMV-seropositive. The chain joins TRBV9 to TRBJ2-1; TRBD2 matches at 8 bases. CDR3 coding DNA: TGTGCCAGCAGCATCGACTACGCGGGGGGCCCCGGGGAGCAGTTCTTC. It specifies CASSIDYAGGPGEQFF.